What follows are 8 T cell receptor beta chains derived from one specimen sequenced in a study of blood T cells in healthy people across ages. A sample-barcoded 5' primer and a J-beta primer mix were used in a second PCR of about 7 to 11 cycles. Each CDR3 protein is one row after TCRdb ran MiXCR on the 5' RACE reads. The sample contains almost 550,000 distinct CDR3 sequences, around 24% of which appear only once. A further study also used this sample, focusing on T cells of mothers and their children.

Sequencing input: blood. The receptors shown here come from a boy aged 5 to 17 in good health.

The V and J genes are TRBV20-1 and TRBJ2-4, with TRBD2 identical over 14 bases. This CDR3 has 16 residues. Germline CDR1 and CDR2: DFQATT and SNEGSKA (reference sequence). The junction had 2 bases not matched to a gene; V was cut back by 1 base and J by 3 bases. The CDR3 region is CSARGLAGGDKNIQYF. The CDR3, as DNA: TGCAGTGCTAGAGGACTAGCGGGGGGGGACAAAAACATTCAGTACTTC.

This chain uses TRBV6-6 with TRBJ2-7; D not resolved. V was trimmed by 6 bases and J by 7 bases, leaving 13 bases between them. Germline V lookup: CDR1 MNHNY, CDR2 SVGAGI (reference sequence). The CDR3 runs to 12 residues. Here the CDR3 reads CASSPFAQEQYF. The CDR3 nucleotides read TGTGCCAGCAGCCCCTTTGCCCAAGAGCAGTACTTC.

This clonotype has a handful of counts. The chain couples TRBV27 to TRBJ1-5; maybe TRBD1 (5 bases). Germline values: CDR1 MNHEY, CDR2 SMNVEV (reference sequence). This CDR3 contains 15 residues. Deletions cut 9 bases from V and 0 bases from J, with 15 bases between. The CDR3 bases are TGTGCCAGTTTCCCTCAGGGAGCTAGCAATCAGCCCCAGCATTTT. Protein: CASFPQGASNQPQHF.

Only a few counts were recorded for this clonotype. The junction and the germline gene differ at one end; a read error may be behind it. The gene calls are TRBV5-1 and TRBJ2-2; the D gene is possibly TRBD1 (7 bases). The CDR3 totals 14 residues. The germline V gene has CDR1 SGHRS and CDR2 YFSETQ. Written as DNA, the CDR3 is TGCGGCAGCAGCTTGGGGGGACAGACCGGGGAGCTGTTTTTT. This codes for CGSSLGGQTGELFF.

There are a few counts of this clonotype. The chain links TRBV20-1 to TRBJ2-1; D is unresolved. V shed 6 bases and J shed 0 bases, with 6 bases lying between them. There are 12 residues in the CDR3. Germline V gives CDR1 DFQATT, CDR2 SNEGSKA (reference sequence). The CDR3 DNA reads TGCAGTGCCGCGAGCTCCTACAATGAGCAGTTCTTC. Residues: CSAASSYNEQFF.

This clonotype was counted a few times. The chain is built from TRBV3-1 and TRBJ2-7; no clear D. Germline V lookup: CDR1 LGHDT, CDR2 YNNKEL (reference sequence). Trimming pared 0 bases from V and 2 bases from J, leaving 11 bases between. The CDR3 runs 15 residues. CDR3: CASSQDLGPAYEQYF. As DNA, the CDR3 is TGTGCCAGCAGCCAAGATCTCGGCCCGGCCTACGAGCAGTACTTC.

J is TRBJ2-1 and V is TRBV20-1, with TRBD2 matching over 9 bases. Trimming at V came to 5 bases and at J to 4 bases, leaving 9 bases not matched to a gene. The V gene's germline CDR1 is DFQATT and CDR2 SNEGSKA (reference sequence). The CDR3 spans 15 residues. The CDR3 spells CSAVGLAAGYNEQFF. CDR3 sequence (DNA): TGCAGTGCTGTGGGACTAGCTGCTGGGTACAATGAGCAGTTCTTC.

The gene calls are TRBV6-5 and TRBJ1-2, with 7 bases fitting TRBD1. Trimming cost V 8 bases and J 8 bases; bases outside gene matches: 11. CDR1 and CDR2 (germline): MNHEY, SVGAGI. The CDR3 is 13 amino acids. DNA of the CDR3: TGTGCCAGCCGCCCAGGGGGGGCGGGGGGCTACACCTTC. It is translated as CASRPGGAGGYTF.